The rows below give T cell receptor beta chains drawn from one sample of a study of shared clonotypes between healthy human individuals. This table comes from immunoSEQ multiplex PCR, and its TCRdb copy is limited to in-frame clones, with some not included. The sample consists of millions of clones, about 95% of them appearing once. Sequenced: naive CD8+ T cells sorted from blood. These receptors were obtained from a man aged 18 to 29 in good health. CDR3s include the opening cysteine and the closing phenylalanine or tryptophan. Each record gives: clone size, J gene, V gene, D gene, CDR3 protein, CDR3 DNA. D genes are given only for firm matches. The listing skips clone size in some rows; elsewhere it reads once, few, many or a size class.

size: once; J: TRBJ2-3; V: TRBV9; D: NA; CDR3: CASSNGAAQFDTDTQYF; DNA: TGTGCCAGCTCGAACGGCGCGGCACAGTTCGACACAGATACGCAGTATTTT
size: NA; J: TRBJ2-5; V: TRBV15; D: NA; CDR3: CATSGSGMETQYF; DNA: TGTGCCACCAGCGGCTCTGGGATGGAGACCCAGTACTTC
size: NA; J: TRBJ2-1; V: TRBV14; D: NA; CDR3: CASSPSGGPSYNEQFF; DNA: TGTGCCAGCAGCCCGAGCGGAGGACCCTCCTACAATGAGCAGTTCTTC
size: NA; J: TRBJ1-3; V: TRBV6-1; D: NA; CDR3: CASSEAEGPGNTIYF; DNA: TGTGCCAGCAGTGAAGCTGAAGGGCCTGGAAACACCATATATTTT
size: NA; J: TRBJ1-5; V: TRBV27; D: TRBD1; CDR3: CASSLQGVGIGGNQPQHF; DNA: TGTGCCAGCAGTTTACAGGGGGTCGGGATAGGGGGCAATCAGCCCCAGCATTTT
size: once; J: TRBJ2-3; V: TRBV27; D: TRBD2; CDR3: CASSLIAGGAVGTDTQYF; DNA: TGTGCCAGCAGTTTAATAGCGGGGGGTGCGGTGGGCACAGATACGCAGTATTTT
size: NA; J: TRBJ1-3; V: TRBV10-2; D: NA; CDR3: CASSEDLGGNTIYF; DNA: TGCGCCAGCAGTGAGGACCTGGGAGGAAACACCATATATTTT
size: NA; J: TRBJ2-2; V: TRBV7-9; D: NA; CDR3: CASSAGGQNTGELFF; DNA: TGTGCCAGCAGCGCGGGCGGACAGAACACCGGGGAGCTGTTTTTT
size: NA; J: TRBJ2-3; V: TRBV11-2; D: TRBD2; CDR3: CASSLDRPSGGEIITDTQYF; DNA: TGTGCCAGCAGCTTAGATCGTCCTAGCGGGGGGGAGATAATCACAGATACGCAGTATTTT
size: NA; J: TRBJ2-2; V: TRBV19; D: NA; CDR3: CASSITPATGELFF; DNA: TGTGCCAGTAGTATAACGCCAGCCACCGGGGAGCTGTTTTTT
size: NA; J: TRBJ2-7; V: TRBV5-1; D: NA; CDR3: CASSLEVSGYEQYF; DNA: TGCGCCAGCAGCTTGGAGGTCTCGGGTTACGAGCAGTACTTC
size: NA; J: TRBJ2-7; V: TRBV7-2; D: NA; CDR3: CASSQERKSSYEQYF; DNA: TGTGCCAGCAGCCAGGAGCGGAAGAGCTCCTACGAGCAGTACTTC
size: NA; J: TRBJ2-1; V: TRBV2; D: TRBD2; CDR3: CASLGTSGSSYNEQFF; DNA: TGTGCCAGTTTGGGGACTAGCGGATCTTCCTACAATGAGCAGTTCTTC
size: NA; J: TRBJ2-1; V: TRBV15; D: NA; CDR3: CATSRAVGDNEQFF; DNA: TGTGCCACCAGCAGAGCCGTGGGAGACAATGAGCAGTTCTTC
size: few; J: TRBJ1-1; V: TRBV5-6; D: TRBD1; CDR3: CASSGGQQMNTEAFF; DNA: TGTGCCAGCAGCGGGGGACAGCAGATGAACACTGAAGCTTTCTTT
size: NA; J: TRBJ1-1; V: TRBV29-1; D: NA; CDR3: CSVRQGTGMNTEAFF; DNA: TGCAGCGTAAGGCAGGGTACCGGGATGAACACTGAAGCTTTCTTT
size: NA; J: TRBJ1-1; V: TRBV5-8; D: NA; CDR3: CASSQDSAILALNTEAFF; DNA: TGTGCCAGCAGCCAGGACAGCGCCATCCTCGCCCTGAACACTGAAGCTTTCTTT
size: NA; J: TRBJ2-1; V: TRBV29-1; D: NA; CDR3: CSASSGLAVYNEQFF; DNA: TGCAGCGCCTCCAGCGGCCTAGCCGTTTACAATGAGCAGTTCTTC
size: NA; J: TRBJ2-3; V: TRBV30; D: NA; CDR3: CAWSAVQADTQYF; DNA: TGTGCCTGGAGCGCGGTCCAGGCTGATACGCAGTATTTT
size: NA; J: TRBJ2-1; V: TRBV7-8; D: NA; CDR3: CASSLGLYNEQFF; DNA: TGTGCCAGCAGCTTAGGACTGTACAATGAGCAGTTCTTC
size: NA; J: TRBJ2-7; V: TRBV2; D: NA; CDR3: CASSLLGGEQYF; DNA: TGTGCCAGCAGTCTTCTAGGGGGGGAGCAGTACTTC
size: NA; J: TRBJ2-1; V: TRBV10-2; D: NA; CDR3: CASKQVGEQFF; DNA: TGCGCCAGCAAACAGGTCGGTGAGCAGTTCTTC
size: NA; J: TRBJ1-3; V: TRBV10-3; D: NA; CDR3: CAISDMAGRAGNTIYF; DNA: TGTGCCATCAGTGATATGGCTGGCAGGGCTGGAAACACCATATATTTT
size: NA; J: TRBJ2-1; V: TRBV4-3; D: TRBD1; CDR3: CASRHGTGPRDEQFF; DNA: TGCGCCAGCAGACACGGGACAGGGCCCAGGGATGAGCAGTTCTTC
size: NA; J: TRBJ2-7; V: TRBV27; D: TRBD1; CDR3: CASSLHRREDRPYEQYF; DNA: TGTGCCAGCAGTTTACATCGGCGCGAGGACAGGCCCTACGAGCAGTACTTC
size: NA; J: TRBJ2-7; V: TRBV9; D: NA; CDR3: CASSPQVGPRDEQYF; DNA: TGTGCCAGCAGCCCCCAGGTTGGCCCGCGGGACGAGCAGTACTTC
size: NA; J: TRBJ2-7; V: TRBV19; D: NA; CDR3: CASSLEAVGIYEQYF; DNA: TGTGCCAGTAGTTTGGAGGCGGTGGGGATCTACGAGCAGTACTTC
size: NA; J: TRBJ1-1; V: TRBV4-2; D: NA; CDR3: CASSQVGRADMNTEAFF; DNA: TGTGCCAGCAGCCAGGTTGGACGGGCGGATATGAACACTGAAGCTTTCTTT
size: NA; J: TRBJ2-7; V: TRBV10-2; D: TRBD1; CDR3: CASSESGQGPSYEQYF; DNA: TGCGCCAGCAGTGAGTCGGGACAGGGACCCTCCTACGAGCAGTACTTC
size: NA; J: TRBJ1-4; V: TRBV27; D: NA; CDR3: CASSLSPWGNEKLFF; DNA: TGTGCCAGCAGTTTATCCCCCTGGGGGAATGAAAAACTGTTTTTT
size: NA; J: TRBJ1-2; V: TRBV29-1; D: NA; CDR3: CSADEGGYGYTF; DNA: TGCAGCGCCGACGAAGGGGGCTATGGCTACACCTTC
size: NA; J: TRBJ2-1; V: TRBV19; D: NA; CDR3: CASSISGIYYNEQFF; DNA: TGTGCCAGTAGTATTTCCGGGATTTACTACAATGAGCAGTTCTTC
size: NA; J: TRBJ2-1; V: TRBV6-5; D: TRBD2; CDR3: CASSYSLSGEQFF; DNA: TGTGCCAGCAGTTACTCCCTTAGCGGGGAGCAGTTCTTC
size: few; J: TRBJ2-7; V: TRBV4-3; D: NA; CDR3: CASSFLGVHEQYF; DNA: TGCGCCAGCAGCTTCCTGGGGGTCCACGAGCAGTACTTC
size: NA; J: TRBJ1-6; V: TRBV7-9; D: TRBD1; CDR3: CASSTTRTGTFSPLHF; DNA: TGTGCCAGCAGCACAACAAGGACAGGCACGTTTTCACCCCTCCACTTT
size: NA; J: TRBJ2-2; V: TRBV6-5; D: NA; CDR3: CASSYSGTGELFF; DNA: TGTGCCAGCAGTTATAGTGGGACCGGGGAGCTGTTTTTT
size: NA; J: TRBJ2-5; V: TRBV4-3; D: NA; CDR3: CASSQDRARAQYF; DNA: TGCGCCAGCAGCCAAGATCGGGCCCGGGCCCAGTACTTC
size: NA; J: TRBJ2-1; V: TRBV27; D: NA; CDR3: CASSSLGLNEQFF; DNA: TGTGCCAGCAGTTCGTTAGGACTCAATGAGCAGTTCTTC
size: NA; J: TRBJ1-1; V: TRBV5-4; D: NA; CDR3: CASSLPQGEVSEAFF; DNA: TGTGCCAGCAGCTTGCCCCAGGGAGAAGTATCTGAAGCTTTCTTT
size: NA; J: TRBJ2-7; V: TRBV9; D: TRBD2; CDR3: CASSVGGGGYEQYF; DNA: TGTGCCAGCAGCGTGGGCGGGGGAGGCTACGAGCAGTACTTC
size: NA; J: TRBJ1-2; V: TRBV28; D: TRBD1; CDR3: CASSLGQGFHGYTF; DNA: TGTGCCAGCAGTTTGGGACAGGGGTTCCATGGCTACACCTTC
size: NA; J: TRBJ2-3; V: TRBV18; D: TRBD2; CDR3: CASSPPPAGDTDTQYF; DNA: TGTGCCAGCTCACCACCGCCAGCGGGGGACACAGATACGCAGTATTTT
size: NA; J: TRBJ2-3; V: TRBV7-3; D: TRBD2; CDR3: CASSLTAGLAGVTDTQYF; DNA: TGTGCCAGCAGCTTAACGGCGGGACTAGCGGGGGTCACAGATACGCAGTATTTT
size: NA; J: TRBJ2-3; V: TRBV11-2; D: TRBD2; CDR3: CASTPSVQRGWGDTQYF; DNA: TGTGCCAGCACCCCCTCGGTCCAGCGGGGGTGGGGAGATACGCAGTATTTT
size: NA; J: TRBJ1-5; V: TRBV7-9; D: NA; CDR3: CASSSNDLTDRSNQPQHF; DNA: TGTGCCAGCAGCTCCAATGACCTAACTGACAGAAGCAATCAGCCCCAGCATTTT
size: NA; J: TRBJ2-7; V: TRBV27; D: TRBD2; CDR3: CASTPGGTTYEQYF; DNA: TGTGCCAGCACCCCGGGGGGGACCACCTACGAGCAGTACTTC
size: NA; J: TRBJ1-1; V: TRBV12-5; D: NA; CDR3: CASGSDSREAFF; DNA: TGTGCTAGTGGTTCGGACAGTCGAGAAGCTTTCTTT
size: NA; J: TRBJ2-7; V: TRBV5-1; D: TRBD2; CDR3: CASSSGGPEAIYEQYF; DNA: TGCGCCAGCAGCTCGGGGGGGCCCGAGGCTATCTACGAGCAGTACTTC
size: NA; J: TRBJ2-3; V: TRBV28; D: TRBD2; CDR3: CASRTGTSSSTDTQYF; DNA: TGTGCCAGCAGAACCGGGACTAGCAGTAGCACAGATACGCAGTATTTT
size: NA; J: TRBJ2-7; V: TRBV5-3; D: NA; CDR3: CARSMTGSRGNSYEQYF; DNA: TGTGCCAGAAGCATGACGGGTTCCAGGGGAAACTCCTACGAGCAGTACTTC
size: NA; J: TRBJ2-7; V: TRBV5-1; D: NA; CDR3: CASSYGQTYEQYF; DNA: TGCGCCAGCAGCTACGGACAGACCTACGAGCAGTACTTC
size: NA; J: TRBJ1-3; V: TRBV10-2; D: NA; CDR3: CASRGGQSGNTIYF; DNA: TGCGCCAGCAGGGGAGGACAGTCTGGAAACACCATATATTTT
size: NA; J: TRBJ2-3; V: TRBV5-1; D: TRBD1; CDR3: CASSFQGEDTQYF; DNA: TGCGCCAGCAGCTTTCAGGGGGAAGATACGCAGTATTTT
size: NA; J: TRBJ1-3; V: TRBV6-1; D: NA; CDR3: CASHYGNTIYF; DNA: TGTGCCAGCCATTACGGAAACACCATATATTTT
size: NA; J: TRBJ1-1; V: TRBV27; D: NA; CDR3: CASSLTLNTEAFF; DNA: TGTGCCAGCAGTTTAACACTGAACACTGAAGCTTTCTTT
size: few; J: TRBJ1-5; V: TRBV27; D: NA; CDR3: CASSFGVSNQPQHF; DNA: TGTGCCAGCAGTTTTGGGGTTAGCAATCAGCCCCAGCATTTT
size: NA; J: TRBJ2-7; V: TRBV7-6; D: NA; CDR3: CASSPSLSEGLSYEQYF; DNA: TGTGCCAGCAGCCCCAGCCTTAGTGAGGGACTCTCCTACGAGCAGTACTTC
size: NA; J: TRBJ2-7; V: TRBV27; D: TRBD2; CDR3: CASSFVASGRREQYF; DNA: TGTGCCAGCAGTTTTGTGGCTAGCGGGAGACGTGAGCAGTACTTC
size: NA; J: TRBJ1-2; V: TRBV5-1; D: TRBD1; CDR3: CASSFALTGGDGYTF; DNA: TGCGCCAGCAGCTTTGCCCTGACAGGGGGAGATGGCTACACCTTC